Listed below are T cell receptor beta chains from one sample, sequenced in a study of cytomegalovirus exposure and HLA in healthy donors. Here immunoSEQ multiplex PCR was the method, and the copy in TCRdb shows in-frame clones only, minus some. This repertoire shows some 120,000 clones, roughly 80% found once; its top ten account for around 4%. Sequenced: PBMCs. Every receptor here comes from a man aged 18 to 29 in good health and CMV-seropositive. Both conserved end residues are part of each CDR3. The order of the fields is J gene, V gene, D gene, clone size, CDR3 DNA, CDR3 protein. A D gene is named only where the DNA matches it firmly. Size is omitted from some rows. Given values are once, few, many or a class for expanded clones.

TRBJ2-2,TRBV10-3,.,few,TGTGCCATGACAGACTTGCCCACCGGGGAGCTGTTTTTT,CAMTDLPTGELFF
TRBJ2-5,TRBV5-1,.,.,TGCGCCAGCAGCCCGCAAGCCTTCGCTATCCAAGAGACCCAGTACTTC,CASSPQAFAIQETQYF
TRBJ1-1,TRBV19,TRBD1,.,TGTGCCAGTAGACAGGGCGACAGGGGATCCACTGAAGCTTTCTTT,CASRQGDRGSTEAFF
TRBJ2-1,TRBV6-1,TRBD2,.,TGTGCCAGCAGTCTAGCGGGGGATTACAATGAGCAGTTCTTC,CASSLAGDYNEQFF
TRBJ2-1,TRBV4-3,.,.,TGCGCCAGCAGCCAAGATGGCCAGCGTCACAATGAGCAGTTCTTC,CASSQDGQRHNEQFF
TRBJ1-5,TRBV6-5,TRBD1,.,TGTGCCAGCAGTGGGACAGAGAATCAGCCCCAGCATTTT,CASSGTENQPQHF
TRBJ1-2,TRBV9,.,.,TGTGCCAGCAGCGTAGCGGAGGGGCTGCACTATGGCTACACCTTC,CASSVAEGLHYGYTF
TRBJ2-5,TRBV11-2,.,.,TGTGCCAGCAGCTTTTCGGGTCAAGAGACCCAGTACTTC,CASSFSGQETQYF
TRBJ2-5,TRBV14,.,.,TGTGCCAGCAGCCATTTCGGCCAAGAGACCCAGTACTTC,CASSHFGQETQYF
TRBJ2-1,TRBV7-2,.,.,TGTGCCAGCAGCCATTCGAGGGCGGACAATGAGCAGTTCTTC,CASSHSRADNEQFF
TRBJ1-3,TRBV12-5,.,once,TGTGCTAGTGGTTTGGTAGGAGAGGGAACTGGAAACACCATATATTTT,CASGLVGEGTGNTIYF
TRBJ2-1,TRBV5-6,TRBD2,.,TGTGCCAGCAGCTTGGCTCTAGCGGGAGGGTGGAATGAGCAGTTCTTC,CASSLALAGGWNEQFF
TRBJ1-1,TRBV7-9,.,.,TGTGCCAGCAGCTTCGGGGAACACACTGAAGCTTTCTTT,CASSFGEHTEAFF
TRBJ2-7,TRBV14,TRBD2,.,TGTGCCAGCAGCCAAGTGGCGGGGGTCTACGAGCAGTACTTC,CASSQVAGVYEQYF
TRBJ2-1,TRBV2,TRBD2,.,TGTGCCAGCAGTGGGACTAGCGGGTACAATGAGCAGTTCTTC,CASSGTSGYNEQFF
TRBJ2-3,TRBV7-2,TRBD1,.,TGTGCCAGTTTAAAAGGGACAGTCACAGATACGCAGTATTTT,CASLKGTVTDTQYF
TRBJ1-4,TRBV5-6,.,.,TGTGCCAGCAGTCGCGACCCAGGGTCGGCTAATGAAAAACTGTTTTTT,CASSRDPGSANEKLFF
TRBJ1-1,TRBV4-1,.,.,TGCGCCAGCAGCCAAGAAATGGTTAGGGGCAAAATGAACACTGAAGCTTTCTTT,CASSQEMVRGKMNTEAFF
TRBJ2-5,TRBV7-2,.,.,TGTGCCAGCAGCCAAGCGGAGGAGACCCAGTACTTC,CASSQAEETQYF
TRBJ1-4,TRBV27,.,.,TGTGCCAGCAGTTTAGGAGCAGGGGAAAATGAAAAACTGTTTTTT,CASSLGAGENEKLFF
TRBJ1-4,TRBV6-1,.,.,TGTGCCAGCAGTGAAGAGAGGGTAGGGGAAAAACTGTTTTTT,CASSEERVGEKLFF
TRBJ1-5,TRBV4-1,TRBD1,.,TGCGCCAGCAGCCAACGACAGGGGGGGAATCAGCCCCAGCATTTT,CASSQRQGGNQPQHF
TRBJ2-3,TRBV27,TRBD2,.,TGTGCCAGCAGTAAGGGACTAGCGGGGGAGATAGATACGCAGTATTTT,CASSKGLAGEIDTQYF
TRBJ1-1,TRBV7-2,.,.,TGTGCCAGCAGCTTAATTTTTTACGGGGGTTTGGGAACTGAAGCTTTCTTT,CASSLIFYGGLGTEAFF
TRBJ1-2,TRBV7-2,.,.,TGTGCCAGCAGCTTAAAGTCAGGGAACTATGGCTACACCTTC,CASSLKSGNYGYTF
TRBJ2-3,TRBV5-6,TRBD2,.,TGTGCCAGCAGCTGGACTAGCCCCACAGATACGCAGTATTTT,CASSWTSPTDTQYF
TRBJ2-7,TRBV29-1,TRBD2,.,TGCAGCGCCGCCGGTGGGACTAGGTCGTACGAGCAGTACTTC,CSAAGGTRSYEQYF
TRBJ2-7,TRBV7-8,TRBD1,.,TGTGCCAGCAGCTCCTCAGGGACAGGGGGCGAGCAGTACTTC,CASSSSGTGGEQYF
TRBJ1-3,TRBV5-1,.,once,TGCGCCAGCAGCTTGGCCACAGGCGGTCGGGACACCATATATTTT,CASSLATGGRDTIYF
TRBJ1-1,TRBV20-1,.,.,TGCAGTGCTAGCATTGCTCAGGAAGCTTTCTTT,CSASIAQEAFF
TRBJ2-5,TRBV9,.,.,TGTGCCAGCAGCGTAGAGTCGGGGGAAGGGGAGACCCAGTACTTC,CASSVESGEGETQYF